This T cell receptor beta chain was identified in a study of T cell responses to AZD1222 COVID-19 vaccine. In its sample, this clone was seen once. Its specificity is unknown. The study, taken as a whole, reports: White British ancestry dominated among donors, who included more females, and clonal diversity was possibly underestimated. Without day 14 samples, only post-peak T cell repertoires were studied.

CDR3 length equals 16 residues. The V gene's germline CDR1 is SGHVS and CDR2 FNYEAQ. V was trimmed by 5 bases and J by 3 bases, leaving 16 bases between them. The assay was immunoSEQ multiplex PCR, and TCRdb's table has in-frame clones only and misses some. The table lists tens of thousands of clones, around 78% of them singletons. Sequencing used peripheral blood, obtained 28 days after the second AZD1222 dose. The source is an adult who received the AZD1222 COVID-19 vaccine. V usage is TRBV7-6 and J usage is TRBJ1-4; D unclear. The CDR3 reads CASSARGGSPNEKLFF. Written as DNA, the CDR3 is TGTGCCAGCAGCGCCAGAGGCGGCAGCCCTAATGAAAAACTGTTTTTT.